The 32 T cell receptor beta chains below were found in one sample sequenced in a study of T cell repertoires in cytomegalovirus infection. One entry per CDR3 protein, called by TCRdb with MiXCR from the reads. The sample yields 200,000 or so distinct CDR3 sequences, approximately 19% seen once. Sequencing was done on a sample of PBMCs. All receptors derive from a human donor in good health (CMV status not recorded). Some clones in this sample may be carry-over from other donors' samples.

The chain employs TRBV7-2 and TRBJ2-1; 8 nucleotides match TRBD2. Germline values: CDR1 SGHTA, CDR2 FQGNSA. With 11 bases clipped from V and 8 bases from J, the junction kept 17 bases outside the gene matches. This CDR3 contains 15 residues. The CDR3: CARRVLGAGVDEQFF. CDR3 bases: TGTGCCCGCCGCGTCCTAGGAGCGGGAGTGGATGAGCAGTTCTTC.

This clonotype was counted between two and nine times. This chain uses TRBV4-1 with TRBJ2-3; D is unclear. Trimming cost V 6 bases and J 4 bases, with 14 bases left between them. The CDR3 is 14 amino acids. CDR1 MGHRA and CDR2 YSYEKL come from the germline V gene. The CDR3 DNA reads as TGCGCCAGCAGGACGAAAGAGCAGGCAGATACGCAGTATTTT. This sequence encodes CASRTKEQADTQYF.

The rearrangement uses TRBV28 and TRBJ2-5; D ambiguous. The V and J ends lost 3 bases and 6 bases respectively, with 8 bases between them. CDR1 is MDHEN and CDR2 is SYDVKM in the germline V gene. The CDR3 runs 12 residues. CDR3 protein: CASSFSIKTQYF. CDR3 nucleotide sequence: TGTGCCAGCAGTTTCTCCATAAAGACCCAGTACTTC.

This clonotype was recorded only once. This may arise from a read error, as a much more abundant clone is one base away. The V and J genes are TRBV12-3 or TRBV12-4 and TRBJ2-7; 12 bases line up with TRBD2. This CDR3 is built from 16 residues. This CDR3 is CDSSYSTSGRAYEQYF. CDR3 nucleotides: TGTGACAGCAGTTACTCGACTAGCGGGAGAGCATACGAGCAGTACTTC.

This chain joins TRBV29-1 and TRBJ1-4, with D unresolved. Germline V gene lookup returns CDR1 SQVTM and CDR2 ANQGSEA. V dropped 2 bases and J dropped 3 bases, with 4 bases sitting between them. This CDR3 spans 12 amino acids. The CDR3 nucleotides are TGCAGCGTTGAAACCCCTAATGAAAAACTGTTTTTT. Translating it yields CSVETPNEKLFF.

This clonotype was observed a few times. The chain uses TRBV7-8 and TRBJ1-1; D possibly corresponds to TRBD1 (6 bases). The germline CDR1 and CDR2 sequences are SGHVS and FQNEAQ. The CDR3 is made up of 17 amino acids. V was shortened by 1 base and J by 0 bases, with 15 bases between the two germline ends. The DNA of the CDR3 is TGTGCCAGCAGCTTAGTGTTCAGTAGGGACATGAACACTGAAGCTTTCTTT. Residues: CASSLVFSRDMNTEAFF.

The J gene is TRBJ2-7, the V gene TRBV5-4; 9 bases are a match to TRBD2. V lost 0 bases, J lost 3 bases, and 7 bases stayed unmatched. The CDR3 sequence is 16 residues long. Germline-derived CDR1 and CDR2 are SGHNT and YYREEE (reference sequence). CDR3 region: CASSLGVSGSRYEQYF. Written as DNA, the CDR3 is TGTGCCAGCAGCTTGGGAGTTAGCGGGAGCCGCTACGAGCAGTACTTC.

The chain couples TRBV5-1 to TRBJ1-3; tentatively, D is TRBD1 (6 bases). V dropped 0 bases and J dropped 0 bases, with 13 bases sitting between them. The CDR3 totals 17 residues. Germline V gene sequence: CDR1 SGHRS, CDR2 YFSETQ. The CDR3 DNA follows: TGCGCCAGCAGCTTGGGGCCAACAGGGAGCTCTGGAAACACCATATATTTT. Its translation: CASSLGPTGSSGNTIYF.

This chain uses TRBV5-1 with TRBJ2-5; D is tentatively TRBD1 or TRBD2 (5 bases each). CDR3 length: 14 amino acids. V shed 1 base and J shed 5 bases, with 12 bases lying between them. The V gene's germline CDR1 is SGHRS and CDR2 YFSETQ. In DNA, the CDR3 is TGCGCCAGCAGCTTGCCGGGGCGAATGGAGACCCAGTACTTC. This sequence encodes CASSLPGRMETQYF.

CDR3 sequence (DNA): TGTGCCAGCAGAAGCCGGGACAGGGTCAGTCAGCCCCAGCATTTT. This encodes CASRSRDRVSQPQHF. This chain links TRBV6-2 or TRBV6-3 with TRBJ1-5; TRBD1 agrees at 9 bases. CDR3 length equals 15 residues. With 6 bases clipped from V and 6 bases from J, the junction kept 9 bases outside the gene matches. Germline V gene data show CDR1 as MNHEY and CDR2 as SVGEGT.

This clonotype was detected many times. This chain uses TRBV19 with TRBJ1-2, with D possibly being TRBD1 (6 bases). Germline loops: CDR1 LNHDA, CDR2 SQIVND (reference sequence). With 9 bases removed from V and 4 bases from J, the gap between germline ends came to 12 bases. The length of the CDR3 is 12 residues. DNA for the CDR3: TGTGCCAGCCTACAGGGAAGCTATGGCTACACCTTC. It translates to CASLQGSYGYTF.

The chain has TRBV7-6 and TRBJ2-7, with TRBD1 identical over 8 bases. Germline trimming cut 5 bases from V and 0 bases from J; bases unmatched to any gene: 6. The CDR3 loop spans 15 amino acids. The germline V gene has CDR1 SGHVS and CDR2 FNYEAQ. CDR3 region: CASSPGGRPSYEQYF. CDR3 DNA: TGTGCCAGCAGCCCAGGGGGCCGACCCTCCTACGAGCAGTACTTC.

This clonotype was detected many times. The chain joins TRBV7-2 to TRBJ2-7; possibly TRBD1 or TRBD2 for D (5 bases each). The germline gives CDR1 SGHTA, CDR2 FQGNSA. Trimming took off 4 bases at V and 0 bases at J, with 13 bases between the two ends. The CDR3 totals 15 residues. CDR3 loop: CASSSTGTNSYEQYF. DNA of the CDR3: TGTGCCAGCAGCTCGACCGGGACCAACTCCTACGAGCAGTACTTC. Full variable domain (rest looked up from reference TRBV7-2 and TRBJ2-7): GAGVSQSPSNKVTEKGKDVELRCDPISGHTALYWYRQSLGQGLEFLIYFQGNSAPDKSGLPSDRFSAERTGGSVSTLTIQRTQQEDSAVYLCASSSTGTNSYEQYFGPGTRLTVT.

The V and J genes are TRBV11-2 and TRBJ1-1; D uncertain. Between the trimmed V and J ends, which lost 6 bases and 3 bases, there was a span of 14 bases. The CDR3 length is 14 residues. From germline, CDR1 is SGHAT and CDR2 FQNNGV. The CDR3 DNA follows: TGTGCCAGCAGACGAGGCCCGAGGGACACTGAAGCTTTCTTT. Translation: CASRRGPRDTEAFF.

This clonotype was found many times. V and J are TRBV12-5 and TRBJ2-3; 7 bases are a match to TRBD1. This CDR3 has 13 residues. J gave up 4 bases and V 5 bases, and 3 bases lay outside the gene matches. The V gene's germline CDR1 is LGHNT and CDR2 FRNRAP. Written as DNA, the CDR3 is TGTGCTAGTGGTGCGACAGGGTCAGATACGCAGTATTTT. Its protein product is CASGATGSDTQYF.

This clonotype has just a few counts. This chain connects TRBV6-1 to TRBJ2-5; no clear D gene. CDR1 and CDR2 from the germline V gene are MNHNS and SASEGT. With 4 bases removed from V and 5 bases from J, the gap between germline ends came to 11 bases. This CDR3 comprises 13 residues. The CDR3 coding sequence is TGTGCCAGCAGTGGCTCAAACTGGGAGACCCAGTACTTC. The encoded protein is CASSGSNWETQYF.

This clonotype was observed many times. The V and J genes are TRBV28 and TRBJ1-1, with D possibly matching TRBD1 (6 bases). The CDR3 is 13 amino acids. The V end was cut by 2 bases, the J end by 4 bases, with 8 bases between. CDR1 and CDR2 (germline): MDHEN, SYDVKM. CDR3 DNA sequence: TGTGCCAGCAGTTTACCAGGGGCCACTGAAGCTTTCTTT. Protein product: CASSLPGATEAFF. Combining the CDR3 with reference TRBV28 and TRBJ1-1 gives the whole variable domain DVKVTQSSRYLVKRTGEKVFLECVQDMDHENMFWYRQDPGLGLRLIYFSYDVKMKEKGDIPEGYSVSREKKERFSLILESASTNQTSMYLCASSLPGATEAFFGQGTRLTVV.

This clonotype was detected only a few times. This chain links TRBV5-6 with TRBJ2-5; D not resolved. The CDR3 is 15 residues long. V gave up 4 bases and J gave up 1 base, with 14 bases separating them. Germline V lookup: CDR1 SGHDT, CDR2 YYEEEE. This chain's CDR3 is CASSPSPDPQETQYF. The CDR3 region has the DNA TGTGCCAGCAGCCCCTCCCCGGACCCCCAAGAGACCCAGTACTTC.

This clonotype was seen repeatedly, ten times or more. V usage is TRBV15 and J usage is TRBJ1-1; D uncertain. Looked up from germline, CDR1 is LNHNV and CDR2 is YYDKDF (reference sequence). The CDR3 consists of 15 residues. The ends were cut back, 1 base at V and 1 base at J, with 10 bases in the middle. Written as DNA, the CDR3 is TGTGCCACCAGCAGAGGAGCAGGCGGGAACACTGAAGCTTTCTTT. This gives the protein CATSRGAGGNTEAFF.

Many counts were recorded for this clonotype. J is TRBJ2-7 and V is TRBV20-1, with 11 bases fitting TRBD2. There are 15 residues in the CDR3. Germline CDR1 DFQATT, CDR2 SNEGSKA (reference sequence). V shed 1 base, J shed 1 base, and the junction held 3 bases outside the gene matches. In DNA form, the CDR3 reads TGCAGTGCTAGAGCGGGACTAGCGGTTTCCTACGAGCAGTACTTC. It codes for CSARAGLAVSYEQYF.

There are many counts of this clonotype. The genes are TRBV7-2 and TRBJ1-2; D unresolved. CDR1 is SGHTA, CDR2 FQGNSA, per germline. The CDR3 spans 13 residues. Between the trimmed V and J ends, which lost 5 bases and 0 bases, there was a span of 7 bases. The CDR3 nucleotides are TGTGCCAGCAGCCCGGAAGCTAACTATGGCTACACCTTC. This sequence encodes CASSPEANYGYTF.

The V and J genes are TRBV2 and TRBJ1-1, with a possible D match to TRBD1 (5 bases). Trimming cost V 5 bases and J 0 bases, with 10 bases left between them. Germline lookup yields CDR1 SNHLY and CDR2 FYNNEI. The CDR3 has 14 residues. The CDR3 region has the DNA TGTGCCAGCAGTCTCCGACAGATGAACACTGAAGCTTTCTTT. Translating it yields CASSLRQMNTEAFF.

Remarks on this clonotype: A much larger clone differs from this one at a single base, so this may be a read error. The V and J genes are TRBV7-6 and TRBJ2-2, with D possibly called TRBD1 or TRBD2 (6 bases each). The CDR3 is 14 amino acids. CDR1 and CDR2 (germline): SGHVS, FNYEAQ. The CDR3 sequence: CASSSGGTTGGLFF. The CDR3 DNA follows: TGTGCCAGCAGCTCCGGCGGGACAACCGGGGGGCTGTTTTTT.

In its sample, this clonotype was seen a few times. This sequence joins TRBV4-1 and TRBJ2-5, with D unresolved. Trimming removed 8 bases at V and 4 bases at J, with 14 bases between. This CDR3 spans 13 amino acids. Germline assignment: CDR1 MGHRA and CDR2 YSYEKL. This CDR3 is CASGRPDGETQYF. CDR3 coding DNA: TGCGCCAGCGGACGGCCAGACGGAGAGACCCAGTACTTC.

In regard to this clonotype: This could be a read error, since a much larger clone is one nucleotide away. In DNA form, the CDR3 reads TGTCCCAGCAGCTTTCGGAGCAATCAGCCCCAGCATTTT. Amino acids: CPSSFRSNQPQHF. This rearrangement joins TRBV7-2 to TRBJ1-5; D uncertain. Germline V gene data show CDR1 as SGHTA and CDR2 as FQGNSA. There are 13 residues in the CDR3.

Many counts were recorded for this clonotype. V gene TRBV12-3 or TRBV12-4 combines with J gene TRBJ2-1; no definite D call. This CDR3 is built from 14 residues. The V and J ends lost 5 bases and 5 bases respectively, with 13 bases between them. The DNA of the CDR3 is TGTGCCAGCAGTCCTTACAATGGGGACAATGAGCAGTTCTTC. This codes for CASSPYNGDNEQFF.

The table lists this clonotype with a few counts. The chain uses TRBV6-1 and TRBJ2-7, with 9 bases identical to TRBD2. This CDR3 region has 14 residues. J gave up 6 bases and V 7 bases, and 10 bases lay outside the gene matches. Germline V lookup: CDR1 MNHNS, CDR2 SASEGT. The CDR3: CASTTERGAFEQYF. The CDR3, as DNA: TGTGCCAGCACGACCGAGCGGGGGGCGTTCGAGCAGTACTTC.

This clonotype was seen at least ten times. CDR3 sequence: CASSSGTGTGYTF. In nucleotides, the CDR3 is TGTGCCAGCAGTTCCGGGACAGGGACCGGCTACACCTTC. V and J are TRBV12-3 or TRBV12-4 and TRBJ1-2; TRBD1 matches 9 bases. The CDR3 length is 13 residues. Germline trimming cut 4 bases from V and 8 bases from J; bases unmatched to any gene: 5.

This clonotype showed up just a few times. The V and J genes are TRBV13 and TRBJ1-1, with TRBD1 as a possible D gene (5 bases). Deletions cut 3 bases from V and 4 bases from J, with 15 bases between. CDR1 and CDR2 (germline): PRHDT, FYEKMQ (reference sequence). CDR3 length: 15 amino acids. DNA of the CDR3: TGTGCCAGCAGCTTCAGGGCAGGGAGGAGCACTGAAGCTTTCTTT. Amino acid sequence: CASSFRAGRSTEAFF.

At least ten counts were recorded for this clonotype. The chain combines TRBV6-1 with TRBJ2-1, with D uncertain. This CDR3 region has 12 residues. Germline loops: CDR1 MNHNS, CDR2 SASEGT. V dropped 6 bases and J dropped 8 bases, with 11 bases sitting between them. CDR3 DNA sequence: TGTGCCAGCAGCGTTAGATGGGATGAGCAGTTCTTC. It yields the protein CASSVRWDEQFF.

This sequence joins TRBV6-5 and TRBJ2-7; tentative D call: TRBD2 (6 bases). Between the trimmed V and J ends, which lost 6 bases and 0 bases, there was a span of 18 bases. There are 16 residues in the CDR3. Germline V gene data show CDR1 as MNHEY and CDR2 as SVGAGI. Here the CDR3 reads CASSPAPGVGSYEQYF. CDR3 in DNA: TGTGCCAGCAGCCCGGCCCCGGGGGTCGGCTCCTACGAGCAGTACTTC.

This clonotype has just a few counts. This sequence joins TRBV20-1 and TRBJ1-1; no clear D gene. CDR3 length: 15 residues. The V gene's germline CDR1 is DFQATT and CDR2 SNEGSKA (reference sequence). V dropped 4 bases and J dropped 2 bases, with 17 bases sitting between them. CDR3 amino acids: CSATGWALVNTEAFF. CDR3 sequence (DNA): TGCAGTGCTACCGGGTGGGCTTTGGTCAACACTGAAGCTTTCTTT.